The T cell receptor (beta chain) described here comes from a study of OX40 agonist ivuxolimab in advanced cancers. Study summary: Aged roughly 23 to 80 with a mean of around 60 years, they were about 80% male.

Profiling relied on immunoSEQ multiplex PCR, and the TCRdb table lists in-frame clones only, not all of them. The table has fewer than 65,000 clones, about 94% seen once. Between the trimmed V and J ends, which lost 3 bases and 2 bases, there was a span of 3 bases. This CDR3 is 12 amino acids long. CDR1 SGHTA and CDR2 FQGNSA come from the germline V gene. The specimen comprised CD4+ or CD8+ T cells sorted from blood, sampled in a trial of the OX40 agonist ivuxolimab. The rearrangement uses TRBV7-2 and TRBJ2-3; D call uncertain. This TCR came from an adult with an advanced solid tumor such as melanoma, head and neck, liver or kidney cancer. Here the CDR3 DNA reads TGTGCCAGCAGCTTTCCCACAGATACGCAGTATTTT. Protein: CASSFPTDTQYF.